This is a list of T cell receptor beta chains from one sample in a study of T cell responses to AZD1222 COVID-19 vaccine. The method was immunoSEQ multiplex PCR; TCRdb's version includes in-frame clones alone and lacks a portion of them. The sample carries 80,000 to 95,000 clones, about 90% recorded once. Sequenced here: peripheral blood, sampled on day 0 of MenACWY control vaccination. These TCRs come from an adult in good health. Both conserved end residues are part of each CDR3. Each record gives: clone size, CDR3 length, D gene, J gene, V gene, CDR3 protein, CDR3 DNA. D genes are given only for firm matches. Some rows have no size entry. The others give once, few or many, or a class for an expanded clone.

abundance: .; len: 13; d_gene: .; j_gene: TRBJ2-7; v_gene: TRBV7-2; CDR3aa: CASSPPASAEQYF; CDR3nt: TGTGCCAGCAGCCCCCCGGCTAGCGCCGAGCAGTACTTC
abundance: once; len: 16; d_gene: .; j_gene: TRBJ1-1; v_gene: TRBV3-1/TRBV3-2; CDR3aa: CASSQGGKGLGTEAFF; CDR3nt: TGTGCCAGCAGCCAGGGGGGGAAGGGGCTTGGCACTGAAGCTTTCTTT
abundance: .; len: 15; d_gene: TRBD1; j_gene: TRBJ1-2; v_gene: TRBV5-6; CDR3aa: CASSLAAGGGDGYTF; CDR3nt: TGTGCCAGCAGCTTGGCAGCAGGGGGAGGAGATGGCTACACCTTC
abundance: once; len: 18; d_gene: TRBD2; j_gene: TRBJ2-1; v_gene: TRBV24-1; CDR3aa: CATSDRGLADLSYNEQFF; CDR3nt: TGTGCCACCAGTGACCGGGGACTAGCGGACCTCTCCTACAATGAGCAGTTCTTC
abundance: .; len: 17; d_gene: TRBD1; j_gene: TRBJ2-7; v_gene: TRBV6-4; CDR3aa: CASSDSSPTGIFYEQYF; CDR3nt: TGTGCCAGCAGTGACTCAAGTCCGACAGGGATCTTCTACGAGCAGTACTTC
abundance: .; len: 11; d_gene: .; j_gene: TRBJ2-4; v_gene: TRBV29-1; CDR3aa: CSVEGGSIQYF; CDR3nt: TGCAGCGTTGAGGGGGGATCCATTCAGTACTTC
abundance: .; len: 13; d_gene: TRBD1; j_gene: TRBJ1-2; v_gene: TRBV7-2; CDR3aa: CASNRDRGYGYTF; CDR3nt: TGTGCCAGCAACCGGGACAGGGGCTATGGCTACACCTTC
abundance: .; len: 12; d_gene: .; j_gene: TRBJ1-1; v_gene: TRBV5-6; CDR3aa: CASSGGNTEAFF; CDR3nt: TGTGCCAGCAGCGGAGGGAACACTGAAGCTTTCTTT
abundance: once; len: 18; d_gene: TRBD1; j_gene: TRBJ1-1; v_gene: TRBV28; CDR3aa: CATNEVTGGIYGRTEAFF; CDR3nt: TGTGCCACCAATGAAGTGACAGGGGGCATTTACGGGAGGACTGAAGCTTTCTTT
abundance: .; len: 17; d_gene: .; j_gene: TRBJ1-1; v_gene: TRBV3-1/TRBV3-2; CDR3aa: CASSQDHQGRRDEEAFF; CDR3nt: TGTGCCAGCAGCCAAGATCACCAAGGACGCAGAGACGAAGAAGCTTTCTTT
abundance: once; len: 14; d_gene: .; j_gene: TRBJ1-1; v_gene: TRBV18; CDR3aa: CASSQGFMNTEAFF; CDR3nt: TGTGCCAGCTCACAGGGTTTCATGAACACTGAAGCTTTCTTT
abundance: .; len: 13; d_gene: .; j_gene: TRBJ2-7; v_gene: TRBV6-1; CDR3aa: CASSEGIVYEQYF; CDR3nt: TGTGCCAGCAGTGAAGGGATTGTATACGAGCAGTACTTC
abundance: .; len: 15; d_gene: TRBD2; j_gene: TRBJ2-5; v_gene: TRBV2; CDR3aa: CASSETSGGAKTQYF; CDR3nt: TGTGCCAGCAGTGAAACTAGCGGGGGGGCGAAGACCCAGTACTTC
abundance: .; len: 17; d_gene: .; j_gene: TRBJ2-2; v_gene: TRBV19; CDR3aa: CASRWGAGTANTGELFF; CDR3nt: TGTGCCAGTAGATGGGGGGCAGGGACGGCGAACACCGGGGAGCTGTTTTTT
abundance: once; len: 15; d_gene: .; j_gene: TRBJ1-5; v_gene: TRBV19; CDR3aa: CASSIFGRSNQPQHF; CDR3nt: TGTGCCAGTAGTATCTTCGGTCGCAGCAATCAGCCCCAGCATTTT
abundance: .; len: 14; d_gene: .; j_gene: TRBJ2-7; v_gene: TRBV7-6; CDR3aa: CASSNRDGALEQYF; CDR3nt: TGTGCCAGCAGCAACCGGGACGGAGCCCTGGAGCAGTACTTC
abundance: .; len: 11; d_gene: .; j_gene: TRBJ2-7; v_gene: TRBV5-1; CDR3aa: CASSSGYEQYF; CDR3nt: TGCGCCAGCAGCTCCGGCTACGAGCAGTACTTC
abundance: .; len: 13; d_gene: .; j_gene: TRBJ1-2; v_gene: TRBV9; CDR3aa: CASSVSGPYGYTF; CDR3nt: TGTGCCAGCAGCGTGAGCGGCCCCTATGGCTACACCTTC
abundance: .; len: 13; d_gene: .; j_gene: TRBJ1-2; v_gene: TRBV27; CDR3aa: CASSLDGLYGYTF; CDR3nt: TGTGCCAGCAGTTTAGACGGCCTCTATGGCTACACCTTC
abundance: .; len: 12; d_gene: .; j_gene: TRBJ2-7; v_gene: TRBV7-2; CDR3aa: CASSSLSYEQYF; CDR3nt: TGTGCCAGCAGCTCTCTCTCCTACGAGCAGTACTTC
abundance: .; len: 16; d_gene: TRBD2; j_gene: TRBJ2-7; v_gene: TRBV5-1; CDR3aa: CASSLATGGISYEQYF; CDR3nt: TGCGCCAGCAGCTTGGCGACGGGGGGGATCTCCTACGAGCAGTACTTC
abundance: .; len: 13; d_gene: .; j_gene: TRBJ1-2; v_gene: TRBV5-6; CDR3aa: CASSLTRGDGYTF; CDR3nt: TGTGCCAGCAGCTTGACGAGGGGGGATGGCTACACCTTC